Presented here are 32 T cell receptor beta chains from one specimen sequenced in a study of blood T cells in healthy people across ages. PCR was performed a second time for about 6 to 11 cycles using a sample-barcoded 5' primer and a J-beta primer mix. From the 5' RACE reads, TCRdb called clonotypes with MiXCR, one entry per CDR3 protein. The sample yields hundreds of thousands of distinct CDR3 sequences, approximately 25% seen once. These data were also filed under a second study, of T cells of mothers and their children.

Input material: blood. These receptors all come from a boy between 10 and 17 years old in good health.

This clonotype was counted a few times. V and J are TRBV6-6 and TRBJ2-1; unclear D gene. CDR1 and CDR2 from the germline V gene are MNHNY and SVGAGI (reference sequence). The CDR3 contains 15 residues. Trimming took off 6 bases at V and 2 bases at J, with 14 bases between the two ends. The CDR3 loop reads CASSSPLGTYNEQFF. The CDR3, as DNA: TGTGCCAGCAGCAGTCCTCTAGGAACCTACAATGAGCAGTTCTTC.

This clonotype was seen more than once but under ten times. The genes are TRBV27 and TRBJ1-4; 7 nucleotides align to TRBD1. The trim removed 6 bases at V and 8 bases at J, leaving 9 bases unmatched. The CDR3 runs 14 residues. The V gene's germline CDR1 is MNHEY and CDR2 SMNVEV (reference sequence). In nucleotides, the CDR3 is TGTGCCAGCAGCGACAGGGAGGAACGGGAAAAACTGTTTTTT. Translation gives CASSDREEREKLFF.

J is TRBJ2-3 and V is TRBV27; D call uncertain. The CDR3 sequence is 15 residues long. From germline, CDR1 is MNHEY and CDR2 SMNVEV (reference sequence). V was pared by 1 base and J by 2 bases, with 10 bases between. CDR3 residues: CASSLLGSITDTQYF. The CDR3 DNA follows: TGTGCCAGCAGTTTATTGGGGTCTATCACAGATACGCAGTATTTT.

This clonotype was detected ten times or more. V gene TRBV28 combines with J gene TRBJ1-2, with 10 bases aligning to TRBD1. J gave up 6 bases and V 5 bases, and 0 bases lay outside the gene matches. Germline assignment: CDR1 MDHEN and CDR2 SYDVKM. This CDR3 is 12 amino acids long. The DNA of the CDR3 is TGTGCCAGCAGTGGACAGGGGGATGGCTACACCTTC. It translates to CASSGQGDGYTF.

This clonotype was detected only a few times. The V gene is TRBV28, the J gene TRBJ1-4, with D possibly being TRBD1 (6 bases). V dropped 2 bases and J dropped 1 base, with 11 bases sitting between them. This CDR3 is built from 16 residues. Germline values: CDR1 MDHEN, CDR2 SYDVKM. CDR3 coding DNA: TGTGCCAGCAGTTTAGGCCGGACAGTAACTAATGAAAAACTGTTTTTT. Protein sequence: CASSLGRTVTNEKLFF.

This clonotype was observed a handful of times. The chain recombines TRBV7-6 with TRBJ2-5; 10 positions agree with TRBD2. V shed 5 bases, J shed 4 bases, and the junction held 10 bases outside the gene matches. CDR1 SGHVS and CDR2 FNYEAQ come from the germline V gene. The CDR3 is 16 residues long. The CDR3 loop reads CASSAYGTSDGETQYF. Written as DNA, the CDR3 is TGTGCCAGCAGCGCATACGGGACTAGCGACGGAGAGACCCAGTACTTC.

This clonotype was counted between two and nine times. The chain carries TRBV7-2 and TRBJ2-2; 7 bases align to TRBD1. CDR1 SGHTA and CDR2 FQGNSA come from the germline V gene. The J segment lost 5 bases and the V segment lost 4 bases, leaving 4 bases of the junction unmatched. This CDR3 contains 14 residues. The CDR3 region is CASSSNRGTGELFF. CDR3 DNA: TGTGCCAGCAGCTCCAACAGGGGTACCGGGGAGCTGTTTTTT.

The chain couples TRBV4-1 to TRBJ1-4; no definite D call. The germline CDR1 and CDR2 sequences are MGHRA and YSYEKL. Trimming cost V 4 bases and J 8 bases, with 11 bases left between them. This CDR3 region has 13 residues. In DNA, the CDR3 is TGCGCCAGCAGCCTTTTCAATCGGGAAAAACTGTTTTTT. Its translation is CASSLFNREKLFF.

The chain recombines TRBV20-1 with TRBJ2-3; D remains ambiguous. The CDR3 sequence is 11 residues long. CDR1 is DFQATT, CDR2 SNEGSKA, per germline (reference sequence). The germline V and J ends were trimmed by 3 bases and 4 bases, with 5 bases remaining between them. CDR3 sequence (DNA): TGCAGTGCTAGTGAGGCAGATACGCAGTATTTT. Its translation is CSASEADTQYF.

The V gene is TRBV5-4, the J gene TRBJ2-5; D not certain. The germline V and J ends were trimmed by 2 bases and 3 bases, with 11 bases remaining between them. Per germline, CDR1 SGHNT and CDR2 YYREEE (reference sequence). This CDR3 region has 14 residues. CDR3 DNA sequence: TGTGCCAGCAGCTTCCCCGACGGAAAAGAGACCCAGTACTTC. Translated, it gives CASSFPDGKETQYF.

In its sample, this clonotype was seen many times. V usage is TRBV21-1 and J usage is TRBJ2-5; the table's D gene call, TRBD1, was not cross checked with the DNA. The J call may be in error: the DNA end matches TRBJ2-1 better. TRBV21-1 represents a pseudogene. The length of the CDR3 is 15 residues. Here the CDR3 DNA reads TGTGCCAGCAGCAAATCCAAAGGGGGGGTATATGAGCAGTTCTTC. Translating gives CASSKSKGGVYEQFF.

The V and J genes are TRBV2 and TRBJ1-1, with 10 bases matching TRBD1. Trimming at V came to 7 bases and at J to 3 bases, leaving 5 bases not matched to a gene. CDR3 length equals 14 residues. CDR1 is SNHLY, CDR2 FYNNEI, per germline. In DNA form, the CDR3 reads TGTGCCAGCAAAGCCGGGACAGGGGACACTGAAGCTTTCTTT. Its translation: CASKAGTGDTEAFF.

V is TRBV5-6 and J is TRBJ2-1; 7 bases line up with TRBD2. This CDR3 spans 15 amino acids. After removal of 7 bases from V and 3 bases from J, the junction contained 10 bases not matched to a gene. Germline assignment: CDR1 SGHDT and CDR2 YYEEEE. DNA of the CDR3: TGTGCCAGCTCGGGGGGTAGCGGGTACTACAATGAGCAGTTCTTC. Translated: CASSGGSGYYNEQFF.

The chain recombines TRBV29-1 with TRBJ1-2; possible D gene TRBD1, 5 bases. V lost 4 bases to trimming and J lost 6 bases, with 15 bases between them. Germline V lookup: CDR1 SQVTM, CDR2 ANQGSEA. The CDR3 covers 13 residues. For the CDR3, the DNA is TGCAGCGTTGGTTCAGGGCGCCTAAATGGCTACACCTTC. This codes for CSVGSGRLNGYTF.

J is TRBJ2-1 and V is TRBV2; no reliable D call. This CDR3 has 13 residues. The V gene's germline CDR1 is SNHLY and CDR2 FYNNEI. Deletions cut 8 bases from V and 5 bases from J, with 13 bases between. The CDR3 reads CASSGPSNNEQFF. CDR3 DNA: TGTGCCAGCTCTGGGCCTTCAAACAATGAGCAGTTCTTC.

V gene TRBV7-9 combines with J gene TRBJ1-1, with a possible D match to TRBD1 (5 bases). Trimming removed 1 base from V and 1 base from J, with 16 bases in between. The CDR3 extends over 17 amino acids. Per germline, CDR1 SEHNR and CDR2 FQNEAQ (reference sequence). The CDR3 nucleotides read TGTGCCAGCAGCTTAGATTCGTTCAGGGCAAAGAACACTGAAGCTTTCTTT. Translated: CASSLDSFRAKNTEAFF.

This clonotype has more than one count but fewer than ten. The chain combines TRBV10-3 with TRBJ1-1; TRBD1 matches 10 bases. The CDR3 sequence is 15 residues long. Trimming at V came to 5 bases and at J to 3 bases, leaving 6 bases not matched to a gene. Germline CDR1 and CDR2: ENHRY and SYGVKD. The DNA of the CDR3 is TGTGCCATCAGTTCCCCCGGGACAGGGGACACTGAAGCTTTCTTT. Translating gives CAISSPGTGDTEAFF.

This clonotype was counted between two and nine times. V usage is TRBV7-9 and J usage is TRBJ2-7, with D perhaps TRBD1 (5 bases). The CDR3 covers 13 residues. Germline assignment: CDR1 SEHNR and CDR2 FQNEAQ (reference sequence). V was pared by 4 bases and J by 9 bases, with 16 bases between. This CDR3 reads CASSSNIQGGQYF. DNA for the CDR3: TGTGCCAGCAGCTCGAATATCCAGGGTGGGCAGTACTTC.

This clonotype was observed a handful of times. V usage is TRBV6-5 and J usage is TRBJ2-2; the D is unclear. The CDR3 is 14 residues long. Germline-derived CDR1 and CDR2 are MNHEY and SVGAGI. V was shortened by 2 bases and J by 4 bases, with 8 bases between the two germline ends. CDR3 region: CASSYVQVTGELFF. DNA of the CDR3: TGTGCCAGCAGTTACGTCCAGGTCACCGGGGAGCTGTTTTTT.

The V gene is TRBV9, the J gene TRBJ2-1; the D is unclear. Germline V lookup: CDR1 SGDLS, CDR2 YYNGEE. The ends were cut back, 4 bases at V and 7 bases at J, with 12 bases in the middle. The CDR3 spans 13 residues. The CDR3 DNA is TGTGCCAGCAGCCGAGCCCTTAGGAATGAGCAGTTCTTC. Protein: CASSRALRNEQFF.

The table lists this clonotype with a few counts. This chain connects TRBV24-1 to TRBJ2-1; D remains ambiguous. Trimming shortened V by 5 bases and J by 0 bases, and 7 bases separated the two germline ends. This CDR3 has 14 amino acids. Germline V gene lookup returns CDR1 KGHDR and CDR2 SFDVKD. CDR3 nucleotide sequence: TGTGCCACCAGTGGGCTGAGCTCCTACAATGAGCAGTTCTTC. It translates to CATSGLSSYNEQFF.

This clonotype was detected a few times. This rearrangement joins TRBV6-5 to TRBJ1-4; TRBD1 matches at 8 bases. The CDR3 consists of 15 residues. The germline V gene encodes CDR1 MNHEY and CDR2 SVGAGI. V trimming: 4 bases; J trimming: 5 bases; junction bases outside the gene matches: 6. As DNA, the CDR3 is TGTGCCAGCAGTTCATCACAGGGGGGAAATGAAAAACTGTTTTTT. Amino acid sequence: CASSSSQGGNEKLFF.

The chain recombines TRBV12-3 or TRBV12-4 with TRBJ1-2; 7 bases match TRBD1. This CDR3 spans 14 amino acids. The V and J ends lost 7 bases and 6 bases, in that order; junction bases with no gene match: 11. The CDR3 sequence is CASTNPTGPDGYTF. DNA for the CDR3: TGTGCCAGCACCAACCCGACAGGGCCGGATGGCTACACCTTC.

The rearrangement joins TRBV6-6 to TRBJ2-5; D ambiguous. Matching the DNA end better, TRBJ2-7 makes the J call doubtful. The CDR3 is made up of 16 amino acids. Germline CDR1 is MNHNY and CDR2 is SVGAGI (reference sequence). The chain's CDR3 is CASSYSSTAVSYEQYF. The CDR3 bases are TGTGCCAGCAGTTACTCGAGTACAGCAGTCTCCTACGAGCAGTACTTC.

This clonotype was detected only a few times. V gene TRBV7-9 combines with J gene TRBJ2-7; D perhaps matches TRBD1 (7 bases). CDR3 length: 14 residues. Germline values: CDR1 SEHNR, CDR2 FQNEAQ (reference sequence). V lost 5 bases, J lost 4 bases, and 15 bases lay in between. The CDR3 region has the DNA TGTGCCAGCAGCCCGGGGGACAGTCGTTACGAGCAGTACTTC. This encodes CASSPGDSRYEQYF.

The rearrangement links TRBV9 to TRBJ2-1; maybe TRBD2 (5 bases). The CDR3 sequence is 14 residues long. Trimming cost V 2 bases and J 10 bases, with 16 bases left between them. CDR1 and CDR2 from the germline V gene are SGDLS and YYNGEE. The CDR3 coding sequence is TGTGCCAGCAGCGTGGGCGGGTCGCCGGAGGAGCAGTTCTTC. It is translated as CASSVGGSPEEQFF.

This clonotype was counted a few times. The chain carries TRBV29-1 and TRBJ2-7; no clear D gene. The germline CDR1 and CDR2 sequences are SQVTM and ANQGSEA. This CDR3 has 13 residues. V lost 1 base and J 7 bases, leaving 14 bases between the germline ends. DNA of the CDR3: TGCAGCGTTGAAGGCAGTCCCGTGGGAGAGCAGTACTTC. This translates into CSVEGSPVGEQYF.

The gene calls are TRBV7-2 and TRBJ1-6; D is uncertain. The CDR3 has 15 residues. Trimming took 5 bases from V and 6 from J, leaving 14 bases between them. CDR1 SGHTA and CDR2 FQGNSA come from the germline V gene. CDR3 in DNA: TGTGCCAGCAGCCCCCGAGCGGGTCGTAATTCACCCCTCCACTTT. Protein sequence: CASSPRAGRNSPLHF. The variable domain in full, with the rest retrieved from reference TRBV7-2 and TRBJ1-6, is GAGVSQSPSNKVTEKGKDVELRCDPISGHTALYWYRQSLGQGLEFLIYFQGNSAPDKSGLPSDRFSAERTGGSVSTLTIQRTQQEDSAVYLCASSPRAGRNSPLHFGNGTRLTVT.

The table lists this clonotype with many counts. The rearrangement uses TRBV6-1 and TRBJ2-7; D tentatively reads TRBD1 or TRBD2 (5 bases each). Germline loops: CDR1 MNHNS, CDR2 SASEGT. V was clipped by 2 bases and J by 5 bases, with 16 bases between them. The length of the CDR3 is 15 residues. CDR3 sequence (DNA): TGTGCCAGCAGTGAATCCGGGACGGGTCAGAACGAGCAGTACTTC. Its protein is CASSESGTGQNEQYF.

The chain combines TRBV6-6 with TRBJ2-5; the D gene is possibly TRBD2 (5 bases). Germline assignment: CDR1 MNHNY and CDR2 SVGAGI (reference sequence). The CDR3 sequence is 14 residues long. Trimming left V 0 bases short and J 4 bases short, with 9 bases between. The CDR3 nucleotides are TGTGCCAGCAGTTACTCATCGGGGTTAGAGACCCAGTACTTC. It specifies CASSYSSGLETQYF.

The chain employs TRBV5-4 and TRBJ1-6; a possible D gene is TRBD1 (6 bases). Germline lookup yields CDR1 SGHNT and CDR2 YYREEE (reference sequence). This CDR3 is 14 amino acids long. Trimming shortened V by 5 bases and J by 9 bases, and 15 bases separated the two germline ends. CDR3 loop: CASRAGTTGSPLHF. Here the CDR3 DNA reads TGTGCCAGCAGGGCCGGGACAACTGGTTCACCCCTCCACTTT.

This clonotype turned up a few times. V and J are TRBV7-2 and TRBJ1-1, with D uncertain. This CDR3 is built from 14 residues. V was trimmed by 5 bases and J by 1 base, leaving 11 bases between them. The germline CDR1 and CDR2 sequences are SGHTA and FQGNSA. In nucleotides, the CDR3 is TGTGCCAGCAGCCGAGAGACACGGAACACTGAAGCTTTCTTT. Translated: CASSRETRNTEAFF.